This entry lists 20 T cell receptor beta chains sequenced from one sample in a study of blood T cell repertoires in COVID-19. TCRdb's table, derived via immunoSEQ multiplex PCR, lists solely in-frame clones and lacks some. The data contain about 280,000 clones, approximately 85% of them singletons. The sample comprised peripheral blood. These TCRs come from a middle-aged man with active or convalescent COVID-19.

The V call is TRBV5-5, the J call TRBJ2-7; D may be TRBD2 (5 bases). The CDR3 extends over 14 amino acids. In germline, CDR1 is SGHKS, CDR2 YYEKEE (reference sequence). V was cut by 5 bases and J by 0 bases, with 12 bases left in between. The chain's CDR3 is CASRLSGPSYEQYF. The CDR3 region has the DNA TGTGCCAGCAGATTAAGCGGTCCCTCCTACGAGCAGTACTTC.

This chain uses TRBV27 with TRBJ2-2; 12 bases fit TRBD2. CDR1 is MNHEY and CDR2 is SMNVEV in the germline V gene (reference sequence). The ends lost 3 bases at V and 7 bases at J; junction bases unmatched: 12. This CDR3 has 18 amino acids. CDR3 DNA: TGTGCCAGCAGTTTGAGACTAGCGGGAGTTGGGTTAGGCGGGGAGCTGTTTTTT. Protein sequence: CASSLRLAGVGLGGELFF.

V usage is TRBV5-6 and J usage is TRBJ1-1; D unclear. The CDR3 length is 13 residues. The germline CDR1 and CDR2 sequences are SGHDT and YYEEEE. Trimming took 4 bases from V and 1 from J, leaving 8 bases between them. The CDR3 DNA reads as TGTGCCAGCAGCCGGGAAAGGAACACTGAAGCTTTCTTT. Encoded protein: CASSRERNTEAFF.

This chain connects TRBV4-1 to TRBJ2-5, with a weak D call TRBD1 (5 bases). In germline, CDR1 is MGHRA, CDR2 YSYEKL. Trimming removed 0 bases from V and 3 bases from J, with 11 bases in between. This CDR3 region has 15 residues. The CDR3 sequence is CASSQEPTDKETQYF. CDR3 sequence (DNA): TGCGCCAGCAGCCAAGAACCGACGGACAAAGAGACCCAGTACTTC.

The V and J genes are TRBV4-2 and TRBJ1-1, with 11 bases lining up with TRBD1. The germline gives CDR1 LGHNA, CDR2 YNFKEQ. CDR3 size: 15 residues. V shed 2 bases, J shed 5 bases, and the junction held 4 bases outside the gene matches. The CDR3 DNA reads as TGTGCCAGCAGCCAAAGGGACAGGGGGTTAACTGAAGCTTTCTTT. Translating it yields CASSQRDRGLTEAFF.

The V gene is TRBV29-1, the J gene TRBJ1-5; no firm D call. This CDR3 contains 13 residues. Trimming took 4 bases from V and 6 from J, leaving 13 bases between them. Germline assignment: CDR1 SQVTM and CDR2 ANQGSEA. The chain's CDR3 is CSVVSGIGQPQHF. In nucleotides, the CDR3 is TGCAGCGTTGTATCCGGGATCGGTCAGCCCCAGCATTTT.

This clone has just one count. This chain connects TRBV18 to TRBJ2-3; 9 positions agree with TRBD1. V shed 4 bases, J shed 5 bases, and the junction held 7 bases outside the gene matches. This CDR3 is built from 15 residues. The germline V gene has CDR1 KGHSH and CDR2 LQKENI. The CDR3 region is CASSLNRGRGDTQYF. For the CDR3, the DNA is TGTGCCAGCTCACTAAACAGGGGGCGCGGAGATACGCAGTATTTT.

This sequence joins TRBV12-5 and TRBJ2-1; D remains unclear. The CDR3 contains 15 residues. V was shortened by 3 bases and J by 1 base, with 10 bases between the two germline ends. CDR1 and CDR2 (germline): LGHNT, FRNRAP. The CDR3 is CASGLRQTSYNEQFF. CDR3 bases: TGTGCTAGTGGTTTACGGCAGACTTCCTACAATGAGCAGTTCTTC.

The CDR3 is CAILGGSPDTQYF. The CDR3 DNA reads as TGTGCCATCTTGGGCGGGAGCCCAGATACGCAGTATTTT. J is TRBJ2-3 and V is TRBV10-3; 7 bases align to TRBD2. V shed 8 bases, J shed 4 bases, and the junction held 6 bases outside the gene matches. The CDR3 runs to 13 residues. Germline V gene sequence: CDR1 ENHRY, CDR2 SYGVKD.

This chain connects TRBV5-4 to TRBJ2-1, with 7 bases aligning to TRBD2. Germline loops: CDR1 SGHNT, CDR2 YYREEE (reference sequence). This CDR3 is built from 15 residues. J was trimmed by 6 bases and V by 0 bases; bases with no gene match: 6. This chain's CDR3 is CASSLAATSSNEQFF. The CDR3 nucleotides are TGTGCCAGCAGCTTGGCCGCGACTAGCAGCAATGAGCAGTTCTTC.

The sample holds one count of this clone. The V call is TRBV7-8, the J call TRBJ1-5; D is uncertain. The germline gives CDR1 SGHVS, CDR2 FQNEAQ. This CDR3 region has 14 residues. The V end was cut by 1 base, the J end by 5 bases, with 9 bases between. CDR3 sequence (DNA): TGTGCCAGCAGCTTAGATGGTAGAGATCAGCCCCAGCATTTT. Protein product: CASSLDGRDQPQHF.

Note on this clone: Within the sample, other DNA sequences also encode this same CDR3. This sequence joins TRBV5-1 and TRBJ1-5; D perhaps matches TRBD1 (6 bases). Deletions cut 0 bases from V and 2 bases from J, with 6 bases between. Germline CDR1 and CDR2: SGHRS and YFSETQ. The CDR3 extends over 14 amino acids. CDR3 in DNA: TGCGCCAGCAGCTTGGAGGGGGGCAATCAGCCCCAGCATTTT. Protein sequence: CASSLEGGNQPQHF.

J is TRBJ2-1 and V is TRBV4-3, with 7 positions matching TRBD1. The germline V gene has CDR1 LGHNA and CDR2 YSLEER. Trimming at V came to 0 bases and at J to 9 bases, leaving 11 bases not matched to a gene. The CDR3 consists of 16 residues. Here the CDR3 DNA reads TGCGCCAGCAGCCAAGATCCTGGGACCAGGGGGTTTGAGCAGTTCTTC. It encodes CASSQDPGTRGFEQFF.

The genes are TRBV18 and TRBJ1-1, with D tentatively TRBD1 (6 bases). The V gene's germline CDR1 is KGHSH and CDR2 LQKENI. CDR3 length: 11 residues. V lost 4 bases, J lost 10 bases, and 10 bases lay in between. The DNA of the CDR3 is TGTGCCAGCTCACAACAGGGATTAGCTTTCTTT. Protein: CASSQQGLAFF.

This chain uses TRBV3-1 (or the pseudogene TRBV3-2) with TRBJ2-7; 9 bases match TRBD2. CDR1 and CDR2 from the germline V gene are LGHDT and YNNKEL (reference sequence). Losses at the gene ends were 5 bases for V and 2 bases for J; bases not matched to a gene: 7. The CDR3 sequence is 15 residues long. DNA for the CDR3: TGTGCCAGCAGCGCTGGGGCGGGAGGGACCTACGAGCAGTACTTC. Translation: CASSAGAGGTYEQYF.

This clone was observed a single time. This chain links TRBV5-1 with TRBJ2-5; 7 nucleotides match TRBD2. The germline V gene has CDR1 SGHRS and CDR2 YFSETQ. Germline trimming cut 4 bases from V and 2 bases from J; bases unmatched to any gene: 11. The CDR3 loop spans 16 amino acids. CDR3 loop: CASSLGGGAGQETQYF. DNA for the CDR3: TGCGCCAGCAGCCTTGGGGGAGGGGCGGGACAAGAGACCCAGTACTTC.

CDR3: CASSLSPVEANYGYTF. DNA of the CDR3: TGCGCCAGCAGCTTGTCCCCGGTGGAGGCTAACTATGGCTACACCTTC. This chain links TRBV5-1 with TRBJ1-2; D unresolved. The germline gives CDR1 SGHRS, CDR2 YFSETQ. The CDR3 spans 16 residues. V lost 1 base, J lost 0 bases, and 13 bases lay in between.

This clone was recorded at least ten times. V and J are TRBV5-1 and TRBJ1-2, with TRBD1 identical over 10 bases. V lost 0 bases and J lost 3; bases outside the gene matches: 2. CDR3 size: 15 residues. Looked up from germline, CDR1 is SGHRS and CDR2 is YFSETQ. CDR3 residues: CASSLGGTGDYGYTF. Here the CDR3 DNA reads TGCGCCAGCAGCTTGGGTGGGACAGGGGACTATGGCTACACCTTC.

The V and J genes are TRBV5-4 and TRBJ2-7; weak D call: TRBD2 (6 bases). The V end lost 3 bases, the J end lost 4 bases, and 17 bases lay between the germline ends. This CDR3 spans 15 amino acids. CDR1 is SGHNT and CDR2 is YYREEE in the germline V gene (reference sequence). This chain's CDR3 is CASSSGGSGSYEQYF. CDR3 in DNA: TGTGCCAGCAGCTCAGGAGGGAGTGGTAGTTACGAGCAGTACTTC.

The rearrangement joins TRBV4-1 to TRBJ1-2; D not certain. The V gene's germline CDR1 is MGHRA and CDR2 YSYEKL. CDR3 length: 16 residues. V lost 0 bases to trimming and J lost 0 bases, with 11 bases between them. The CDR3 nucleotides read TGCGCCAGCAGCCAAGATCCAAGACTAACTAACTATGGCTACACCTTC. It codes for CASSQDPRLTNYGYTF.